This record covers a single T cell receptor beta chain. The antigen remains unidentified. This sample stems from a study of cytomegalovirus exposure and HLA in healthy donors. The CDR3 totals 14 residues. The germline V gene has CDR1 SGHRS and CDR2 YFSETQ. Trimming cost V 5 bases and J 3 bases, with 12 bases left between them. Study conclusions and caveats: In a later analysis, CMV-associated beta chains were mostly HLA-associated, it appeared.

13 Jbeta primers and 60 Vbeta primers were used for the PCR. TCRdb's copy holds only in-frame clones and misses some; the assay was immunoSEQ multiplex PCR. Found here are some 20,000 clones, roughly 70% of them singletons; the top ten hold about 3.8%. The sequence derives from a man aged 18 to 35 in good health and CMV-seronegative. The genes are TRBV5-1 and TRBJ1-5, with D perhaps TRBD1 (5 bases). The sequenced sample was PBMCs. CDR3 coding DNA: TGCGCCAGCAGGCCCCACAGGACCAATCAGCCCCAGCATTTT. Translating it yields CASRPHRTNQPQHF.